This is a list of T cell receptor beta chains from one sample in a study of shared clonotypes between healthy human individuals. Profiling relied on immunoSEQ multiplex PCR, and the TCRdb table lists in-frame clones only, not all of them. This table holds 2 million to 2.5 million clones, 93% found once. Sequenced sample: naive CD4+ T cells from PBMCs. These receptors were obtained from a young man in good health. Some clones in this sample may be carry-over from other donors' samples. Each CDR3 is given with its conserved first and last residue. The D gene is left open where the match is weak. Expanded clones are given a class, and other clones once, few, many or no size at all.

J	length	D	size	V	DNA	CDR3
TRBJ2-2	17	TRBD1	.	TRBV7-3	TGTGCCAGCAGCGCCAAAACAGGGGGTTGGGACCACGGGGAGCTGTTTTTT	CASSAKTGGWDHGELFF
TRBJ1-1	14	TRBD1	.	TRBV5-1	TGCGCCAGCAGCTCGACAGGGGGCCGGACGGGAGCTTTCTTT	CASSSTGGRTGAFF
TRBJ1-2	14	.	once	TRBV5-5	TGTGCCAGCAGCTTGGCCGGGACTCCCTATGGCTACACCTTC	CASSLAGTPYGYTF
TRBJ1-1	14	.	.	TRBV2	TGTGCCAGCAGTGACGGGGCCCTGAACACTGAAGCTTTCTTT	CASSDGALNTEAFF
TRBJ2-7	17	TRBD2	.	TRBV18	TGTGCCAGCTCACCACGGGTAGCGGGAGTAGGGTCCTACGAGCAGTACTTC	CASSPRVAGVGSYEQYF
TRBJ1-2	14	.	.	TRBV27	TGTGCCAGCAGTTTCGGGGGGCAGAACTATGGCTACACCTTC	CASSFGGQNYGYTF
TRBJ2-7	16	.	.	TRBV5-4	TGTGCCAGCAGCCCGGACGGCTCCCTGGCGTTCTACGAGCAGTACTTC	CASSPDGSLAFYEQYF
TRBJ2-7	15	TRBD1	.	TRBV7-9	TGTGCCAGCAGCCCTTGGACAGGGAGCTCCTACGAGCAGTACTTC	CASSPWTGSSYEQYF
TRBJ2-7	14	.	.	TRBV7-6	TGTGCCAGCAGCCCGGGACATATATCCTACGAGCAGTACTTC	CASSPGHISYEQYF
TRBJ1-4	15	.	.	TRBV27	TGTGCCAGCAGGAAGGGACCGTATACTAATGAAAAACTGTTTTTT	CASRKGPYTNEKLFF
TRBJ2-7	13	.	.	TRBV7-3	TGTGCCAGCAGCTTAATGTCGGGGGAGGTGCAGTACTTC	CASSLMSGEVQYF
TRBJ1-1	15	.	.	TRBV2	TGTGCCAGCAGTGAAGATTGGACCGTGAACACTGAAGCTTTCTTT	CASSEDWTVNTEAFF
TRBJ2-4	13	.	.	TRBV19	TGTGCCAGTAGTATCAAAGCGGGAAACATTCAGTACTTC	CASSIKAGNIQYF
TRBJ1-2	14	.	.	TRBV7-2	TGTGCCAGCAGCCCCACAGTGACTCGCTATGGCTACACCTTC	CASSPTVTRYGYTF
TRBJ2-3	15	.	.	TRBV11-2	TGTGCCAGCAGCTCCGGGACCCCCCGTTTGGATACGCAGTATTTT	CASSSGTPRLDTQYF
TRBJ2-1	16	.	.	TRBV4-2	TGTGCCAGCAGCCAAGGTTTGGGGCCGGGGGACAATGAGCAGTTCTTC	CASSQGLGPGDNEQFF
TRBJ1-1	15	.	.	TRBV27	TGTGCCAGCAGTGCCAGGAGGGACGGGGCACCTGAAGCTTTCTTT	CASSARRDGAPEAFF
TRBJ1-5	15	.	.	TRBV18	TGTGCCAGCTCTTCAACGGTAAATAGCAATCAGCCCCAGCATTTT	CASSSTVNSNQPQHF
TRBJ2-7	14	.	.	TRBV2	TGTGCCAGCAGTGAATTGGGAAGCTCCTACGAGCAGTACTTC	CASSELGSSYEQYF
TRBJ2-1	14	.	once	TRBV29-1	TGCAGCGTTGGAGAAGCGTCCCTTCACAATGAGCAGTTCTTC	CSVGEASLHNEQFF
TRBJ2-7	14	TRBD2	.	TRBV7-3	TGTGCCAGCAGCTTACAAGCGGGAGGATACGAGCAGTACTTC	CASSLQAGGYEQYF
TRBJ2-5	14	TRBD2	once	TRBV7-2	TGTGCCAGCAGCCGGTGGGCGGGAGGAGAGACCCAGTACTTC	CASSRWAGGETQYF
TRBJ2-1	15	TRBD2	.	TRBV18	TGTGCCAGCTCCCCGACTAGCGGACCCTACAATGAGCAGTTCTTC	CASSPTSGPYNEQFF
TRBJ2-7	15	.	.	TRBV14	TGTGCCAGCAGCCCTAGGGGGTCGGGGGACTACGAGCAGTACTTC	CASSPRGSGDYEQYF
TRBJ2-1	14	.	.	TRBV5-1	TGCGCCAGCAGGGATAGCCCAACCTACAATGAGCAGTTCTTC	CASRDSPTYNEQFF
TRBJ2-6	16	.	.	TRBV28	TGTGCCAGCAGTTTATTAGGTAGCCCTGGGGCCAACGTCCTGACTTTC	CASSLLGSPGANVLTF
TRBJ2-7	17	.	.	TRBV9	TGTGCCAGCAGCGTAGCTTTCTCGACAGGCCTAGGGAGCGAGCAGTACTTC	CASSVAFSTGLGSEQYF
TRBJ2-6	17	TRBD2	.	TRBV7-9	TGTGCCAGCAGCTTAGGAGCGGGAGGTTTTGGGGCCAACGTCCTGACTTTC	CASSLGAGGFGANVLTF
TRBJ2-1	16	TRBD2	.	TRBV6-5	TGTGCCAGCAGTTACTCATTCCTAGCGGGAGAACGTGAGCAGTTCTTC	CASSYSFLAGEREQFF
TRBJ1-1	15	.	.	TRBV5-1	TGCGCCAGCAGCTCACAACCGAGGGAAGGCACTGAAGCTTTCTTT	CASSSQPREGTEAFF
TRBJ2-7	14	TRBD1	.	TRBV18	TGTGCCAGCTCAAATCGGGACAGGACCTACGAGCAGTACTTC	CASSNRDRTYEQYF
TRBJ1-4	14	.	.	TRBV7-6	TGTGCCAGCAGCTCGCGGCGGGGGTCGGAAAAACTGTTTTTT	CASSSRRGSEKLFF
TRBJ1-5	17	.	.	TRBV5-6	TGTGCCAGCAGCTCTAGACAGGAGGCCTATAGCAATCAGCCCCAGCATTTT	CASSSRQEAYSNQPQHF
TRBJ2-1	16	.	.	TRBV5-6	TGTGCCAGCAGCGTAGGAGGGCCGATCCCCTACAATGAGCAGTTCTTC	CASSVGGPIPYNEQFF
TRBJ2-7	16	.	.	TRBV7-2	TGTGCCAGCAGCTCCGGGACATCTTCAAGGGGCTACGAGCAGTACTTC	CASSSGTSSRGYEQYF
TRBJ1-4	15	.	.	TRBV7-2	TGTGCCAGCAGCTTATACGGTACAGGGAATGAAAAACTGTTTTTT	CASSLYGTGNEKLFF
TRBJ2-3	15	TRBD1	.	TRBV5-1	TGCGCCAGCAGCTGGGGGGACAGGGTAACAGATACGCAGTATTTT	CASSWGDRVTDTQYF
TRBJ2-5	13	.	.	TRBV7-9	TGTGCCAGCAGTATAGTCCAGGGCGGAGCCCAGTACTTC	CASSIVQGGAQYF
TRBJ2-1	15	TRBD2	.	TRBV5-1	TGCGCCAGCAGCTTTGGACTAGCGGAACACAATGAGCAGTTCTTC	CASSFGLAEHNEQFF
TRBJ1-2	15	.	.	TRBV5-5	TGTGCCAGCAGCTGGGGGGGACATACTAACTATGGCTACACCTTC	CASSWGGHTNYGYTF
TRBJ2-1	15	.	many	TRBV9	TGTGCCAGCAGTTCAAACGATAGCCCCCGTCTTGAGCAGTTCTTC	CASSSNDSPRLEQFF
TRBJ1-2	12	.	.	TRBV19	TGTGCCAGTAGCAACAGGGTTGCAGGCTACACCTTC	CASSNRVAGYTF
TRBJ2-7	11	.	.	TRBV29-1	TGCAGCGCCACAGGGAACTCCGAGCAGTACTTC	CSATGNSEQYF
TRBJ1-2	15	.	few	TRBV4-1	TGCGCCAGCAGCCAGCCGGGGAAAGGTGGGGGTGGCTACACCTTC	CASSQPGKGGGGYTF
TRBJ1-1	14	.	.	TRBV7-7	TGTGCCAGCAGCCCGTTGGTAGGGGAGACTGAAGCTTTCTTT	CASSPLVGETEAFF
TRBJ1-5	13	.	.	TRBV7-3	TGTGCCAGCAGCTTAGGAGGGGGTATGCCCCAGCATTTT	CASSLGGGMPQHF
TRBJ2-5	13	TRBD2	.	TRBV7-3	TGTGCCAGCAGCTTACTAGCGGGAGAGACCCAGTACTTC	CASSLLAGETQYF
TRBJ2-3	15	.	.	TRBV18	TGTGCCAGCTCACCACTGGGACGGCACACAGATACGCAGTATTTT	CASSPLGRHTDTQYF
TRBJ2-7	14	.	once	TRBV7-3	TGTGCCAGCAGCCCAACCCCCACAGGCTACGAGCAGTACTTC	CASSPTPTGYEQYF
TRBJ2-7	12	.	.	TRBV28	TGTGCCAGCACCTCCCATGGGATCGAGCAGTACTTC	CASTSHGIEQYF
TRBJ2-3	14	TRBD2	.	TRBV7-3	TGTGCCAGCAGCTTATGGGGAGGGACAGATACGCAGTATTTT	CASSLWGGTDTQYF
TRBJ2-2	16	.	.	TRBV19	TGTGCCAGTAGTATTCCCTACGGGACTGGACCCGGGGAGCTGTTTTTT	CASSIPYGTGPGELFF
TRBJ2-1	12	.	.	TRBV11-2	TGTGCCAGCAGCTCCTCAAGCAATGAGCAGTTCTTC	CASSSSSNEQFF
TRBJ1-4	16	.	.	TRBV6-1	TGTGCCAGCAGTGATTATCATACAGGGTTGGGTGAAAAACTGTTTTTT	CASSDYHTGLGEKLFF
TRBJ1-3	15	.	.	TRBV18	TGTGCCAGCTCACCACAAAAATTCTCTGGAAACACCATATATTTT	CASSPQKFSGNTIYF
TRBJ2-7	14	TRBD1	.	TRBV27	TGTGCCACCAACCGGGACAGGGGGACGGGGGAGCAGTACTTC	CATNRDRGTGEQYF
TRBJ2-7	16	TRBD1	.	TRBV27	TGTGCCAGCAGTCAAGCCGGGACAGGGCGGACCTACGAGCAGTACTTC	CASSQAGTGRTYEQYF
TRBJ1-2	15	.	once	TRBV6-1	TGTGCCAGCAGTGCATATTCGGACTTTAACGGAGGCTACACCTTC	CASSAYSDFNGGYTF